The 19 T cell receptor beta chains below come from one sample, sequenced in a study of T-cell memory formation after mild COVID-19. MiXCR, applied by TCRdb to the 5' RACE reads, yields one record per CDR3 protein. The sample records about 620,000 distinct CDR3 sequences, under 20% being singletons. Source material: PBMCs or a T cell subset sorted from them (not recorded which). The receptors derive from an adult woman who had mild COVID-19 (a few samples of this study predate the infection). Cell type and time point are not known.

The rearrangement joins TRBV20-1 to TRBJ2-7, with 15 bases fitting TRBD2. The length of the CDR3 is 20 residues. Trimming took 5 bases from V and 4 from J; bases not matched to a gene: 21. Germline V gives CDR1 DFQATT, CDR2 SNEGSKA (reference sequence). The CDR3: CSAGPSRRTSGGAISYEQYF. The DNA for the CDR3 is TGCAGTGCTGGCCCCAGTCGTCGGACTAGCGGGGGGGCTATCTCTTACGAGCAGTACTTC.

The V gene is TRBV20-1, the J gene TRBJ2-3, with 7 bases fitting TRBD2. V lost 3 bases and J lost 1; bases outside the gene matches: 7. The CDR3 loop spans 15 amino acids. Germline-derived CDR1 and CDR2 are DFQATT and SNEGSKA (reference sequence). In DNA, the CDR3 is TGCAGTGCTAGGAGAGGGAGCGGGGGCACAGATACGCAGTATTTT. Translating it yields CSARRGSGGTDTQYF.

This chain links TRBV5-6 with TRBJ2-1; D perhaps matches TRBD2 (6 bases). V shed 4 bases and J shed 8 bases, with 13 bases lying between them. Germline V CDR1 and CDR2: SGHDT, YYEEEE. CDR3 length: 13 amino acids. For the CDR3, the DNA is TGTGCCAGCAGCCCCGGGCTAGCGTATGAGCAGTTCTTC. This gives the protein CASSPGLAYEQFF. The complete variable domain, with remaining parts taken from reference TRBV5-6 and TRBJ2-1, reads DAGVTQSPTHLIKTRGQQVTLRCSPKSGHDTVSWYQQALGQGPQFIFQYYEEEERQRGNFPDRFSGHQFPNYSSELNVNALLLGDSALYLCASSPGLAYEQFFGPGTRLTVL.

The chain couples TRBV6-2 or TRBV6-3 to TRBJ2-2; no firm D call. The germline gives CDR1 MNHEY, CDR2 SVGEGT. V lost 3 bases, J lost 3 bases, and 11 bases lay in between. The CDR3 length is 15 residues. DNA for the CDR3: TGTGCCAGCAGTTATAGGACGTTGGACACCGGGGAGCTGTTTTTT. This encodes CASSYRTLDTGELFF.

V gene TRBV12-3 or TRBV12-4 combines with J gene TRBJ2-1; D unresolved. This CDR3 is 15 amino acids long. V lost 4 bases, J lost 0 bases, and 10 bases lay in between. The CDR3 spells CASSSRLSSYNEQFF. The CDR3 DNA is TGTGCCAGCAGTTCACGCTTGAGCTCCTACAATGAGCAGTTCTTC.

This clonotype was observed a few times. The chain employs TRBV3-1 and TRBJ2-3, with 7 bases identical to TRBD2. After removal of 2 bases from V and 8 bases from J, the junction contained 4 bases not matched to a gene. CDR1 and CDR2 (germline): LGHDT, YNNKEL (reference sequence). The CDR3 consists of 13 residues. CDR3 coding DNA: TGTGCCAGCAGCCAACCTAGCGGTAGTACGCAGTATTTT. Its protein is CASSQPSGSTQYF.

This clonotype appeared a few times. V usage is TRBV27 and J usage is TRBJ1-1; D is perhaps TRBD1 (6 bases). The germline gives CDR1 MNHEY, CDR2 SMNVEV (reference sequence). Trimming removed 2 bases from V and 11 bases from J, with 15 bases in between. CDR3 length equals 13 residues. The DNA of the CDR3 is TGTGCCAGCAGTTTAGTTCAGGGGTTCGAGGCTTTCTTT. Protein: CASSLVQGFEAFF.

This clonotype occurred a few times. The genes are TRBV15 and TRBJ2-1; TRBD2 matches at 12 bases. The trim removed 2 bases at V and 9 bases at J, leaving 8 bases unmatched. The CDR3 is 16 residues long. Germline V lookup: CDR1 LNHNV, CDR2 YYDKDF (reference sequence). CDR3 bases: TGTGCCACCAGCAGACCCCGACTAGCGGGAGCCGGTGAGCAGTTCTTC. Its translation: CATSRPRLAGAGEQFF. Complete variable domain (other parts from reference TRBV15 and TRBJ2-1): DAMVIQNPRYQVTQFGKPVTLSCSQTLNHNVMYWYQQKSSQAPKLLFHYYDKDFNNEADTPDNFQSRRPNTSFCFLDIRSPGLGDTAMYLCATSRPRLAGAGEQFFGPGTRLTVL.

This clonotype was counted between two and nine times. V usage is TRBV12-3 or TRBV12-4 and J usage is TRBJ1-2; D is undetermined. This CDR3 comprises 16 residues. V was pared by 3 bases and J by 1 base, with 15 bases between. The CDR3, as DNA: TGTGCCAGCAGTTTGGGTTCGTTTGCGGGTAACTATGGCTACACCTTC. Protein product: CASSLGSFAGNYGYTF.

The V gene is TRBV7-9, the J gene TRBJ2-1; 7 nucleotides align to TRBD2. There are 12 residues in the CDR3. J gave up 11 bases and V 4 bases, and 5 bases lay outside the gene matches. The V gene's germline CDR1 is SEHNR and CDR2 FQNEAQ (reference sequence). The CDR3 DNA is TGTGCCAGCAGCTCCTTAGCGGGCAAGCAGTTCTTC. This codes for CASSSLAGKQFF.

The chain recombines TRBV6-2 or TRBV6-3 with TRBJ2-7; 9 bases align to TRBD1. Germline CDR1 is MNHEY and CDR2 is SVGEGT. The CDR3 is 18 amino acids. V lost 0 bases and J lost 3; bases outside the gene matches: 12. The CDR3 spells CASSYSTGTGYPLYEQYF. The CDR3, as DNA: TGTGCCAGCAGTTACTCGACCGGGACAGGGTATCCTCTCTACGAGCAGTACTTC.

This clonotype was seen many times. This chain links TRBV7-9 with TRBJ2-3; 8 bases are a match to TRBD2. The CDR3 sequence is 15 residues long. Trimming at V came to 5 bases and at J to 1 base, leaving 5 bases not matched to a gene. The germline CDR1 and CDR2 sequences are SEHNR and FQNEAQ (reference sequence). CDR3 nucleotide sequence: TGTGCCAGCAGCGTGGGGGGACTAGGCACAGATACGCAGTATTTT. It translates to CASSVGGLGTDTQYF.

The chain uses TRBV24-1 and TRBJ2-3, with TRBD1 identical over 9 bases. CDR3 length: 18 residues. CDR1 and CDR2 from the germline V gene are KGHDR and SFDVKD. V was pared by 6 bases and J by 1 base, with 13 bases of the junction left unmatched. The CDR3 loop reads CATSRDRATIPRTDTQYF. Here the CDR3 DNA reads TGTGCCACCAGTCGGGACAGGGCCACTATCCCTCGCACAGATACGCAGTATTTT.

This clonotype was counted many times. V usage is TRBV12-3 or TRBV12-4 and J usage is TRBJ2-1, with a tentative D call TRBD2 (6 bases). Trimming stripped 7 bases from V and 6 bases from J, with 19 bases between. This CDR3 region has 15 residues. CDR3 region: CASTRVGAGRNEQFF. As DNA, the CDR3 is TGTGCCAGCACCCGGGTGGGAGCGGGCCGCAATGAGCAGTTCTTC.

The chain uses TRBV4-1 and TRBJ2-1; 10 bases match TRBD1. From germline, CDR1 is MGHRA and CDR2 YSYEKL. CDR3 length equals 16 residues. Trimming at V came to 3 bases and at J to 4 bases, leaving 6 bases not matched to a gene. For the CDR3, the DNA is TGCGCCAGCAGCCATCCGAGACAGGGGGCTTACAATGAGCAGTTCTTC. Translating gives CASSHPRQGAYNEQFF.

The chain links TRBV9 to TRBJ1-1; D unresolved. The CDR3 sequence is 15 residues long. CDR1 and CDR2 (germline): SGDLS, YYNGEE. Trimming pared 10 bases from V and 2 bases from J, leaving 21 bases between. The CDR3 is CAPPIVPGFNTEAFF. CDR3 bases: TGTGCCCCCCCTATAGTGCCGGGATTTAACACTGAAGCTTTCTTT.

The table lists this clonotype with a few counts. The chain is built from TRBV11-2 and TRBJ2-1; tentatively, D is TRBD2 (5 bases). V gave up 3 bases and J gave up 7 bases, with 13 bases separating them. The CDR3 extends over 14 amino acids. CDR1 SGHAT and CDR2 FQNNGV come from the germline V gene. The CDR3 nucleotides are TGTGCCAGCAGCTTGGGTCTAGCATTGAATGAGCAGTTCTTC. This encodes CASSLGLALNEQFF. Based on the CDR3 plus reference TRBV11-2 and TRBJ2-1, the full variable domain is EAGVAQSPRYKIIEKRQSVAFWCNPISGHATLYWYQQILGQGPKLLIQFQNNGVVDDSQLPKDRFSAERLKGVDSTLKIQPAKLEDSAVYLCASSLGLALNEQFFGPGTRLTVL.

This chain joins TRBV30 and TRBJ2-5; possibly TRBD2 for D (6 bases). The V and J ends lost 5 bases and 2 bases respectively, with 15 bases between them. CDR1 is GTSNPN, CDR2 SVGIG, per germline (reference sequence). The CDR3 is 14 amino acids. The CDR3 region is CAWAPGVGQETQYF. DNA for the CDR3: TGTGCCTGGGCCCCGGGGGTTGGTCAAGAGACCCAGTACTTC.

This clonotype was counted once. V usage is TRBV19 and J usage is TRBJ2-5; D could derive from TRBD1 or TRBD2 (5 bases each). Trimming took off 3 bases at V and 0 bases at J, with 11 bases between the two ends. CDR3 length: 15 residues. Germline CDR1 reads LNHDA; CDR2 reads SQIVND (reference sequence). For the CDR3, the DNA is TGTGCCAGTAGTATGGGACCTTCCTACCAAGAGACCCAGTACTTC. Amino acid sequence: CASSMGPSYQETQYF.